Detailed here is one T cell receptor (beta chain). Its antigen is unknown. Mismatch with germline at one junction end may stem from a read error. Sequencing of DNA taken from cultured CD4+ T cells relied on the Oncomine TCR Beta short-read assay. CD4+ T cells were cultured, and genomic DNA was extracted from them. A single record per CDR3 protein comes from TCRdb applying MiXCR to the PCR reads. The table records 4,900 or so distinct CDR3 sequences, around a quarter of them present only once. These data originate in a study of vaccination and CD4 T cells after COVID-19. Study overall: Overlapping peptides of the spike proteins of SARS-CoV-2, HCoV-NL63, HCoV-OC43 and HCoV-229E were used for cell stimulation. Control cultures, each given a CEFX pool, an HIV-1 Nef pool, or no peptide, were included.

Germline V CDR1 and CDR2: MNHEY, SVGEGT. There are 14 residues in the CDR3. Regarding treatment: roughly ten-day PBMC culture with coronavirus spike peptide pools or control peptides (ViraFEST assay). Researchers collected the unexposed donor's CD4+ T cells before the COVID-19 pandemic (2011-2018). The medium had half its volume replaced with fresh IL-2 medium on days 3 and 7. This chain connects TRBV6-2 or TRBV6-3 to TRBJ2-1, with TRBD1 identical over 8 bases. The TCR comes from a human donor in good health. Sequencing input: CD4+ T cells from blood, cultured in vitro. CDR3 region: CASILTGGWNERFF. CDR3 nucleotides: TGTGCCAGCATCCTAACAGGGGGGTGGAATGAGCGGTTCTTC.